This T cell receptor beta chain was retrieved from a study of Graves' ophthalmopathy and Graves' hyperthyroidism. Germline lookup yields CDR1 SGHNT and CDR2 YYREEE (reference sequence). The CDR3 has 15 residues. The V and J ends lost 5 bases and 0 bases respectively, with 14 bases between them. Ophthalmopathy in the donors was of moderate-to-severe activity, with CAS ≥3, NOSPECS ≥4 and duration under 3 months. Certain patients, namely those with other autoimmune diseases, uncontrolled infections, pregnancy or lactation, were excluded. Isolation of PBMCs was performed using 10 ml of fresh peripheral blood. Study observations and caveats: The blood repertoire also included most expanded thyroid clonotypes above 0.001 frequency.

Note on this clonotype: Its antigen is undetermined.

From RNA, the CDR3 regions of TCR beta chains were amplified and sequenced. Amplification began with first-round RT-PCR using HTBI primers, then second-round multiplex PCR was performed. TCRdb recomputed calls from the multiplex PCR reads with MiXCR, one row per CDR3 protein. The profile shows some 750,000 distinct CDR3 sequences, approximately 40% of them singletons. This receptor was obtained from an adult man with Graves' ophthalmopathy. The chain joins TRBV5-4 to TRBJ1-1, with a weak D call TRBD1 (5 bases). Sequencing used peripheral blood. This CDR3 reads CASRYRDGMNTEAFF. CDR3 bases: TGTGCCAGCAGGTACCGGGACGGAATGAACACTGAAGCTTTCTTT.